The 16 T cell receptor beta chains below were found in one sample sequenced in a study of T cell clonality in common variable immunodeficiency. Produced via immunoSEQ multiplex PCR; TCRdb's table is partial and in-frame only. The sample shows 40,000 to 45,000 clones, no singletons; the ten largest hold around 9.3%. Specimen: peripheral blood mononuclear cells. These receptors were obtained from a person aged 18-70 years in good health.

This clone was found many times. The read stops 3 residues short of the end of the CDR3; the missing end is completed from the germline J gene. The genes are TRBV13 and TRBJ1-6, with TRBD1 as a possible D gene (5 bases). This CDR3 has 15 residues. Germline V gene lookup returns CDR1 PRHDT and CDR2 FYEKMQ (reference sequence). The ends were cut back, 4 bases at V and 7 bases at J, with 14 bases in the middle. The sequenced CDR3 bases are TGTGCCAGCAGCTCGCGAGACAGACAAAATTCACCC. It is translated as CASSSRDRQNSP. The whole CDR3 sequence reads CASSSRDRQNSPLHF.

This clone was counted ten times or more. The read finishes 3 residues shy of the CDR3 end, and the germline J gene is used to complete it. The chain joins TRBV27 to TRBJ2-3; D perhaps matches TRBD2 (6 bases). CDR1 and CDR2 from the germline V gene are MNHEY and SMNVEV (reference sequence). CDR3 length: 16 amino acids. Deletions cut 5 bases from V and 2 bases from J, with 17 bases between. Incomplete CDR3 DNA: TGTGCCAGCAGTACGACTAGTCCTACTTTCACAGATACG. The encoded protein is CASSTTSPTFTDT. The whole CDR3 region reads CASSTTSPTFTDTQYF.

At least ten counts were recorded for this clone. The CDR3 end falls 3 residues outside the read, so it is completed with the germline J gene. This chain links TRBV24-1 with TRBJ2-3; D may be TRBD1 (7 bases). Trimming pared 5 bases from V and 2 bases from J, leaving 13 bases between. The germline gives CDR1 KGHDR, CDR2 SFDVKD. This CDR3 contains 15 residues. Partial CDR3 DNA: TGTGCCACCAGTGGGACAGGACTACTCACAGATACG. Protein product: CATSGTGLLTDT. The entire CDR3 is CATSGTGLLTDTQYF.

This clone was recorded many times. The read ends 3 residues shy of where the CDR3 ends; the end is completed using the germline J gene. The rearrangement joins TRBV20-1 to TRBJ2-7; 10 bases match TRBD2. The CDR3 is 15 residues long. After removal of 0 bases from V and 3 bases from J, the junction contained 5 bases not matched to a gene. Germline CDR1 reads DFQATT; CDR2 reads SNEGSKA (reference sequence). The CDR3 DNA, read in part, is TGCAGTGCTAGAGAGGAGCGGGAGGGCCTCTACGAG. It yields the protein CSAREEREGLYE. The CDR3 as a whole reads CSAREEREGLYEQYF.

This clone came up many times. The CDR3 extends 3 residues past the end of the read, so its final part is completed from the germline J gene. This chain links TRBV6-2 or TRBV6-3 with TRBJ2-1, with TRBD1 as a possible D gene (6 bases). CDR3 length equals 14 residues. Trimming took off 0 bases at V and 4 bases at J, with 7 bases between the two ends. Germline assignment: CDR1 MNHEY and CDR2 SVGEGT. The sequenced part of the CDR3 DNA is TGTGCCAGCAGTTACTCAACAGGGTACAATGAG. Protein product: CASSYSTGYNE. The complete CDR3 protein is CASSYSTGYNEQFF.

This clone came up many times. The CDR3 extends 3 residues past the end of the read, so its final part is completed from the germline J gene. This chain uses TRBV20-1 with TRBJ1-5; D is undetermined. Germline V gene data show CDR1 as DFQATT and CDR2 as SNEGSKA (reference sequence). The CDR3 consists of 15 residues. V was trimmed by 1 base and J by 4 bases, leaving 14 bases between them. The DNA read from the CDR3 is TGCAGTGCTAGAGGAGGGCGTGGACTGAATCAGCCC. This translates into CSARGGRGLNQP. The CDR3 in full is CSARGGRGLNQPQHF.

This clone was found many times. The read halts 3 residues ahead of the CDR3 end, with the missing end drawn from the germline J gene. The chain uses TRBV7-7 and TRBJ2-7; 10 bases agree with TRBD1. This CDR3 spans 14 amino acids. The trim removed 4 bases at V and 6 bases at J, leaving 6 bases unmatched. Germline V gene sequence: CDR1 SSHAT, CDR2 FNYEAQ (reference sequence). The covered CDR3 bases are TGTGCCAGCAGCTCAGGACAGGGGGTCGCCGAG. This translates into CASSSGQGVAE. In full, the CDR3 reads CASSSGQGVAEQYF.

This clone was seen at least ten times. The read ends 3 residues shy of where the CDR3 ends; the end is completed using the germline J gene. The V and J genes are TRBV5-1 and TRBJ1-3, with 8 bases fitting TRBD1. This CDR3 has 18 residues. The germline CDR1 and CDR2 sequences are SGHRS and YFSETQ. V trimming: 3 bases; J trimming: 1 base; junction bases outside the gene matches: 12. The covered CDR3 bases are TGCGCCAGCAGCTCCAGGGGCCGGACAGGGTTTTCTGGAAACACC. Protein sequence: CASSSRGRTGFSGNT. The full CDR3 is CASSSRGRTGFSGNTIYF.

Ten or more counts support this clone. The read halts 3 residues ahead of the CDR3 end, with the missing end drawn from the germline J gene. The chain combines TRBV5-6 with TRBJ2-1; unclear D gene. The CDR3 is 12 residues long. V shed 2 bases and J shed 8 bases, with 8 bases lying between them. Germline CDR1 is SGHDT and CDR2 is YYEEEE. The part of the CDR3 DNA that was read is TGTGCCAGCAGCTTTACGGTCCATGAG. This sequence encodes CASSFTVHE. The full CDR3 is CASSFTVHEQFF.

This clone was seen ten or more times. CDR3 DNA, as far as it was read: TGTGCCAGCAGTGAATGGCCAGGGGGCACTGAA. Residues: CASSEWPGGTE. The full CDR3 protein is CASSEWPGGTEAFF. J is TRBJ1-1 and V is TRBV6-1, with 7 bases lining up with TRBD1. Read data end 3 residues before the CDR3 end; the end is taken from the germline J gene. Germline CDR1 is MNHNS and CDR2 is SASEGT. The CDR3 covers 14 residues. V trimming: 2 bases; J trimming: 4 bases; junction bases outside the gene matches: 4.

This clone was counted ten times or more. The covered CDR3 bases are TGTGCCAGCAGCTTCGGGGCGGGGGGAGGCGAG. Its protein product is CASSFGAGGGE. The entire CDR3 is CASSFGAGGGEQYF. The chain links TRBV7-9 to TRBJ2-7; 8 nucleotides align to TRBD2. The read gets to within 3 residues of the CDR3 end, and the germline J gene fills in the rest. Per germline, CDR1 SEHNR and CDR2 FQNEAQ (reference sequence). The CDR3 length is 14 residues. V was pared by 3 bases and J by 6 bases, with 7 bases of the junction left unmatched.

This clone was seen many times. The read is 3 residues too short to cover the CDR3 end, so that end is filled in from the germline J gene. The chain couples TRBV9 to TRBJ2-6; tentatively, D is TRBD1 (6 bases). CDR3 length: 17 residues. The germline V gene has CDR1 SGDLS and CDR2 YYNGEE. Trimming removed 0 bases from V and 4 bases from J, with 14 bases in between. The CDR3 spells CASSVAGSRGGANVLTF. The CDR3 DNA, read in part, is TGTGCCAGCAGCGTAGCTGGCTCTAGGGGGGGGGCCAACGTC.

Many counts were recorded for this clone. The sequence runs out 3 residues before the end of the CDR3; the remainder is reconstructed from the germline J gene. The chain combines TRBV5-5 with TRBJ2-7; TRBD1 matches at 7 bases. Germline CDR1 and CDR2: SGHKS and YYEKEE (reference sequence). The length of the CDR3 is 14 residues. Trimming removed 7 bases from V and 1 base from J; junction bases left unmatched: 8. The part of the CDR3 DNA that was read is TGTGCCAGCTATCCCGGGACAGTTTCCTACGAG. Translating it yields CASYPGTVSYE. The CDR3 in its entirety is CASYPGTVSYEQYF.

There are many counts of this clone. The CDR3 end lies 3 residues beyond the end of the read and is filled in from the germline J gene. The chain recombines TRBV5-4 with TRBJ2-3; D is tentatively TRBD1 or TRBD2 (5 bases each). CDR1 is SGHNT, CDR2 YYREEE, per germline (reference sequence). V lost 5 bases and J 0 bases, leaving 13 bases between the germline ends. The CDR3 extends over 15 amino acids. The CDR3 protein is CASRPRGASTDTQYF. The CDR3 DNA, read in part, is TGTGCCAGCAGACCCCGAGGGGCTAGCACAGATACG. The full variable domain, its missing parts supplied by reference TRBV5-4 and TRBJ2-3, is ETGVTQSPTHLIKTRGQQVTLRCSSQSGHNTVSWYQQALGQGPQFIFQYYREEENGRGNFPPRFSGLQFPNYSSELNVNALELDDSALYLCASRPRGASTDTQYFGPGTRLTVL.

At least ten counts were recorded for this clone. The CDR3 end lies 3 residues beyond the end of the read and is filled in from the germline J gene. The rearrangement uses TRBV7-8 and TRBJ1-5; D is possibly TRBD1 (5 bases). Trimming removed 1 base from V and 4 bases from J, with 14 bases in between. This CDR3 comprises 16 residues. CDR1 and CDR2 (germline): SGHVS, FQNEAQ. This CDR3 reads CASSLGGGRRNQPQHF. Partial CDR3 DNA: TGTGCCAGCAGCTTAGGGGGGGGAAGGCGTAATCAGCCC.

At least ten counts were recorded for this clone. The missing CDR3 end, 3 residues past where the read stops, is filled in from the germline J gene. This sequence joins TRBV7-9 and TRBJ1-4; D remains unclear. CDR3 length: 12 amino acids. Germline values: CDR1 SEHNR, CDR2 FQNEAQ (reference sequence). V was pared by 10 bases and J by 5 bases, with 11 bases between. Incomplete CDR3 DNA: TGTGCCACCGCGGTAAGGAATGAAAAA. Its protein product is CATAVRNEK. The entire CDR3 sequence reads CATAVRNEKLFF.